The 2 T cell receptor beta chains listed next were all sequenced from one sample in a study of PD-1 blockade in classical Hodgkin lymphoma. Assay: immunoSEQ multiplex PCR; the TCRdb copy retains only in-frame clones and omits some. Among fewer than 35,000 clones listed, 80% to 95% were seen once. Time point reported: cycle 4 day 1 (C4D1), after 6 weeks of nivolumab. Patients all relapsed after autologous stem cell transplantation, and there was variation in brentuximab vedotin exposure. Isolation of CD4+ T cells from thawed PBMCs was performed by magnetic negative selection. The input for sequencing was CD4+ T cells from blood, taken before the fourth cycle of nivolumab. The receptor set was obtained from a human donor with classical Hodgkin lymphoma.

J is TRBJ2-3 and V is TRBV5-6; possibly TRBD1 for D (5 bases). V was pared by 6 bases and J by 2 bases, with 19 bases between. Looked up from germline, CDR1 is SGHDT and CDR2 is YYEEEE. The CDR3 sequence is 16 residues long. The CDR3 bases are TGTGCCAGCACCACGCTGGGGCAGGATTTCACAGATACGCAGTATTTT. This encodes CASTTLGQDFTDTQYF.

The J gene is TRBJ1-4, the V gene TRBV4-1; the D gene is possibly TRBD1 (5 bases). V was cut by 5 bases and J by 0 bases, with 19 bases left in between. Germline assignment: CDR1 MGHRA and CDR2 YSYEKL. CDR3 size: 18 residues. CDR3 DNA sequence: TGCGCCAGCAGCTCAATGATGGGGCGGAAGACAACTAATGAAAAACTGTTTTTT. Translating gives CASSSMMGRKTTNEKLFF.